Listed here is a single T cell receptor beta chain. Trimming shortened V by 5 bases and J by 0 bases, and 11 bases separated the two germline ends. Germline V lookup: CDR1 SGDLS, CDR2 YYNGEE. The CDR3 runs 15 residues. Original methodology: How many nucleated cells were present was estimated from reference gene primer amplification. TCRdb's copy holds only in-frame clones and misses some; the assay was immunoSEQ multiplex PCR. That table gives V, J and clone size, and the DNA gave D and trimming. This sample yields 200,000 or so clones, of which roughly nine tenths are seen a single time; more than 5.5% belongs to the top ten. This sample was included in a study of blood T cell repertoires in COVID-19. Study summary: Acute and convalescent COVID-19 samples came from the United States, Italy and Spain. T cells, B-cell-depleted T cells, or PBMCs provided the cDNA or gDNA that served as material.

The rearrangement uses TRBV9 and TRBJ2-2, with D hard to call. The sample consisted of peripheral blood. The clonotype was recovered from a man in his 60s who had recovered from COVID-19. CDR3 region: CASSPSRANTGELFF. The CDR3 DNA reads TGTGCCAGCAGTCCCTCCCGCGCGAACACCGGGGAGCTGTTTTTT.